A single sample gave rise to the 3 T cell receptor beta chains below, sequenced in a study of blood T cells in healthy people across ages (dated by TCRdb to 2014 to 2015). The library was obtained by 5' RACE. Sequencing relied on an Illumina HiSeq 2500. A second PCR of 7 to 11 cycles was performed with a sample-barcoded 5' primer and a J-beta primer mix. TCRdb applied fastp at Q25 and MiXCR to the public reads, then kept only in-frame beta chains. CDR3 protein sequences are deduplicated, and each keeps its most common genes and DNA. The sample has hundreds of thousands of distinct CDR3 sequences on record, around 49% of them singletons. 30% to 35% of the sample comes from the top ten. Sample: blood. These receptors all stem from a woman aged 60-70 years in good health.

J is TRBJ2-1 and V is TRBV6-5; a weak D match, TRBD2 (5 bases). This CDR3 has 18 residues. In germline, CDR1 is MNHEY, CDR2 SVGAGI. Trimming took off 0 bases at V and 6 bases at J, with 21 bases between the two ends. CDR3 amino acids: CASSYSSVGIGIGNEQFF. For the CDR3, the DNA is TGTGCCAGCAGTTACTCCTCGGTCGGTATCGGGATTGGCAATGAGCAGTTCTTC.

The chain couples TRBV4-3 to TRBJ1-6, with D unclear. V was cut by 1 base and J by 7 bases, with 2 bases left in between. Looked up from germline, CDR1 is LGHNA and CDR2 is YSLEER. CDR3 length equals 12 residues. CDR3 in DNA: TGCGCCAGCAGCCAAGGGAATTCACCCCTCCACTTT. Amino acid sequence: CASSQGNSPLHF.

This clonotype appeared many times. The chain couples TRBV29-1 to TRBJ2-1; a possible D gene is TRBD2 (6 bases). This CDR3 region has 14 residues. V lost 2 bases and J 2 bases, leaving 10 bases between the germline ends. Germline V gene sequence: CDR1 SQVTM, CDR2 ANQGSEA. CDR3 DNA: TGCAGCGTTGAACTAGCGAGGGCCTACAATGAGCAGTTCTTC. It specifies CSVELARAYNEQFF.